One sample yielded the 4 T cell receptor beta chains listed below, sequenced in a study of blood T cell repertoires in COVID-19. Only in-frame clones appear in the TCRdb table, and some are missing; sequencing was by immunoSEQ multiplex PCR. The table records roughly 40,000 clones, 85% to 95% of them present only once. The sequencing input was peripheral blood. The receptors were gathered from a man aged 50 to 60 with active COVID-19.

The CDR3 here is CASSSGRTSGRETQYF. In nucleotides, the CDR3 is TGCGCCAGCAGCTCTGGGCGGACTAGCGGGAGGGAGACCCAGTACTTC. This chain links TRBV5-1 with TRBJ2-5, with 14 bases lining up with TRBD2. Germline trimming cut 3 bases from V and 5 bases from J; bases unmatched to any gene: 6. The CDR3 length is 16 residues. The V gene's germline CDR1 is SGHRS and CDR2 YFSETQ.

The rearrangement joins TRBV10-3 to TRBJ1-5; TRBD1 matches 10 bases. Germline V lookup: CDR1 ENHRY, CDR2 SYGVKD. V was pared by 4 bases and J by 3 bases, with 3 bases of the junction left unmatched. This CDR3 spans 15 amino acids. DNA for the CDR3: TGTGCCATCAGTGCGGACAGGGGGATCAATCAGCCCCAGCATTTT. Protein product: CAISADRGINQPQHF.

The chain carries TRBV4-1 and TRBJ2-5, with D possibly matching TRBD2 (6 bases). This CDR3 spans 15 amino acids. CDR1 and CDR2 from the germline V gene are MGHRA and YSYEKL. V shed 0 bases and J shed 5 bases, with 13 bases lying between them. CDR3 nucleotide sequence: TGCGCCAGCAGCCAAGATGGTAGGGAGGCGGAGACCCAGTACTTC. Protein: CASSQDGREAETQYF.

This sequence joins TRBV24-1 and TRBJ2-5; 11 nucleotides line up with TRBD1. Germline values: CDR1 KGHDR, CDR2 SFDVKD. CDR3 length equals 16 residues. The V gene end was trimmed by 3 bases and the J gene end by 5 bases; junction bases not matched to a gene: 7. In DNA form, the CDR3 reads TGTGCCACCAGTGATGGGACAGGGGGGCCAAGGGAGACCCAGTACTTC. Residues: CATSDGTGGPRETQYF.